These T cell receptor beta chains were read from a single sample in a study of cytomegalovirus exposure and HLA in healthy donors. Clones were read by immunoSEQ multiplex PCR, and TCRdb kept only the in-frame ones, dropping some. The table lists tens of thousands of clones, with less than 0.65% in the top ten. Input material: PBMCs. The receptor source for this set is a man aged 50 or older in good health and CMV-seronegative. Each CDR3 is given with its conserved first and last residue. D genes are given only for firm matches.

cdr3_aa: CASSFDRGQYTEAFF
cdr3_nt: TGCGCCAGCAGCTTTGACAGGGGGCAGTACACTGAAGCTTTCTTT
d_call: TRBD1
j_call: TRBJ1-1
v_call: TRBV5-1

cdr3_aa: CASSELGGGTDTQYF
cdr3_nt: TGCGCCAGCAGTGAGCTCGGGGGGGGCACAGATACGCAGTATTTT
d_call: TRBD2
j_call: TRBJ2-3
v_call: TRBV10-1

cdr3_aa: CASSESRDTEAFF
cdr3_nt: TGTGCCAGCAGTGAGTCACGGGACACTGAAGCTTTCTTT
d_call: -
j_call: TRBJ1-1
v_call: TRBV2

cdr3_aa: CASRDRLNSPLHF
cdr3_nt: TGTGCCAGCCGGGACAGGCTGAATTCACCCCTCCACTTT
d_call: TRBD1
j_call: TRBJ1-6
v_call: TRBV25-1

cdr3_aa: CASSHRLGVDNEQFF
cdr3_nt: TGTGCCAGCAGCCACCGACTAGGAGTTGACAATGAGCAGTTCTTC
d_call: -
j_call: TRBJ2-1
v_call: TRBV6-6

cdr3_aa: CASSTRLAEAFF
cdr3_nt: TGTGCCAGTAGTACCCGTCTCGCTGAAGCTTTCTTT
d_call: -
j_call: TRBJ1-1
v_call: TRBV19

cdr3_aa: CASSRDRQETQYF
cdr3_nt: TGTGCCAGCAGCCGGGACAGGCAAGAGACCCAGTACTTC
d_call: TRBD1
j_call: TRBJ2-5
v_call: TRBV7-8

cdr3_aa: CASREINGLAGQYF
cdr3_nt: TGTGCCAGCAGGGAAATTAACGGACTAGCGGGGCAGTATTTT
d_call: TRBD2
j_call: TRBJ2-3
v_call: TRBV11-1

cdr3_aa: CASSVRSVNTEAFF
cdr3_nt: TGTGCCAGCAGCGTCCGTAGCGTGAACACTGAAGCTTTCTTT
d_call: -
j_call: TRBJ1-1
v_call: TRBV9

cdr3_aa: CASSQGQGVGKLFF
cdr3_nt: TGTGCCAGCAGTCAGGGACAGGGAGTGGGAAAACTGTTTTTT
d_call: TRBD1
j_call: TRBJ1-4
v_call: TRBV27

cdr3_aa: CASSLGGGSSYNEQFF
cdr3_nt: TGTGCCAGCAGCTTAGGGGGAGGGAGCTCCTACAATGAGCAGTTCTTC
d_call: TRBD2
j_call: TRBJ2-1
v_call: TRBV11-3

cdr3_aa: CASSPAGGAAYEQYF
cdr3_nt: TGTGCCAGCTCACCAGCAGGGGGCGCAGCGTACGAGCAGTACTTC
d_call: TRBD1
j_call: TRBJ2-7
v_call: TRBV18

cdr3_aa: CASSFLDRENEAYTF
cdr3_nt: TGCGCCAGCAGCTTCTTGGACAGGGAAAATGAGGCTTACACCTTC
d_call: TRBD1
j_call: TRBJ1-2
v_call: TRBV4-3

cdr3_aa: CASSRNRARGGYTF
cdr3_nt: TGTGCCAGCAGTCGTAACAGGGCCAGAGGGGGCTACACCTTC
d_call: -
j_call: TRBJ1-2
v_call: TRBV9

cdr3_aa: CASSLGLGREQYF
cdr3_nt: TGTGCCAGCAGCCTAGGTCTTGGTCGGGAGCAGTACTTC
d_call: -
j_call: TRBJ2-7
v_call: TRBV13

cdr3_aa: CASSYSEGSQPQHF
cdr3_nt: TGTGCCAGCAGTTACTCGGAGGGTAGTCAGCCCCAGCATTTT
d_call: -
j_call: TRBJ1-5
v_call: TRBV6-6

cdr3_aa: CASSPLGVTKSGTGGSPLHF
cdr3_nt: TGCGCCAGCAGCCCACTCGGGGTAACAAAATCCGGGACAGGGGGATCACCCCTCCACTTT
d_call: TRBD1
j_call: TRBJ1-6
v_call: TRBV4-3

cdr3_aa: CASSPSGLEGSYEQYF
cdr3_nt: TGTGCCAGCAGTCCGTCGGGCCTGGAGGGATCCTACGAGCAGTACTTC
d_call: -
j_call: TRBJ2-7
v_call: TRBV28

cdr3_aa: CASSTGGRLSYEQYF
cdr3_nt: TGTGCCAGCAGCACGGGGGGGAGGCTCTCCTACGAGCAGTACTTC
d_call: TRBD2
j_call: TRBJ2-7
v_call: TRBV9

cdr3_aa: CASSPGLAGELTGELFF
cdr3_nt: TGTGCCAGCAGTCCTGGACTAGCGGGGGAACTTACCGGGGAGCTGTTTTTT
d_call: TRBD2
j_call: TRBJ2-2
v_call: TRBV28

cdr3_aa: CASTMYRGRSTEAFF
cdr3_nt: TGTGCCAGTACCATGTACAGGGGGCGCAGCACTGAAGCTTTCTTT
d_call: TRBD1
j_call: TRBJ1-1
v_call: TRBV19

cdr3_aa: CASSFRPYPTQHF
cdr3_nt: TGTGCCAGCAGTTTCAGGCCATATCCTACCCAGCATTTT
d_call: -
j_call: TRBJ1-5
v_call: TRBV28

cdr3_aa: CASSVRGQGANEQYF
cdr3_nt: TGTGCCAGCAGCGTGAGAGGACAGGGGGCCAACGAGCAGTACTTC
d_call: TRBD1
j_call: TRBJ2-7
v_call: TRBV9

cdr3_aa: CASSFVTGDNQPQHF
cdr3_nt: TGTGCCAGCAGTTTTGTCACAGGAGACAATCAGCCCCAGCATTTT
d_call: -
j_call: TRBJ1-5
v_call: TRBV28

cdr3_aa: CASSIRQEGYTF
cdr3_nt: TGTGCCAGCAGCATTAGACAGGAGGGCTACACCTTC
d_call: -
j_call: TRBJ1-2
v_call: TRBV11-2

cdr3_aa: CAIRDSSTSTDTQYF
cdr3_nt: TGTGCCATCAGGGACAGCAGTACTAGCACAGATACGCAGTATTTT
d_call: -
j_call: TRBJ2-3
v_call: TRBV10-3

cdr3_aa: CASSRSPGGLDTGELFF
cdr3_nt: TGTGCCAGCAGTAGGAGCCCAGGGGGCTTGGACACCGGGGAGCTGTTTTTT
d_call: TRBD1
j_call: TRBJ2-2
v_call: TRBV7-3

cdr3_aa: CASSYQSGRGTDTQYF
cdr3_nt: TGCGCCAGCAGTTATCAAAGCGGACGGGGCACAGATACGCAGTATTTT
d_call: -
j_call: TRBJ2-3
v_call: TRBV5-1

cdr3_aa: CASRTDFLLGQGDEQYF
cdr3_nt: TGTGCCAGCAGGACGGATTTTTTACTGGGACAGGGCGACGAGCAGTACTTC
d_call: TRBD1
j_call: TRBJ2-7
v_call: TRBV27

cdr3_aa: CASSVGSGGLSYEQYF
cdr3_nt: TGTGCCAGCAGCGTAGGTAGCGGGGGTCTTTCCTACGAGCAGTACTTC
d_call: TRBD2
j_call: TRBJ2-7
v_call: TRBV9

cdr3_aa: CASSVTGFYNEKLFF
cdr3_nt: TGTGCCAGCAGCGTGACCGGGTTCTACAATGAAAAACTGTTTTTT
d_call: -
j_call: TRBJ1-4
v_call: TRBV9

cdr3_aa: CASSQERQGYGYTF
cdr3_nt: TGCGCCAGCAGCCAAGAGAGACAGGGGTATGGCTACACCTTC
d_call: TRBD1
j_call: TRBJ1-2
v_call: TRBV4-3

cdr3_aa: CASSQVEGGYTF
cdr3_nt: TGTGCCAGCAGCCAAGTCGAGGGTGGCTACACCTTC
d_call: -
j_call: TRBJ1-2
v_call: TRBV4-2

cdr3_aa: CASSLALREVDTQYF
cdr3_nt: TGTGCCAGCAGCTTAGCGCTCAGGGAAGTTGATACGCAGTATTTT
d_call: -
j_call: TRBJ2-3
v_call: TRBV7-6

cdr3_aa: CASSFGTETGELFF
cdr3_nt: TGCGCCAGCAGCTTCGGGACAGAGACCGGGGAGCTGTTTTTT
d_call: TRBD1
j_call: TRBJ2-2
v_call: TRBV5-1